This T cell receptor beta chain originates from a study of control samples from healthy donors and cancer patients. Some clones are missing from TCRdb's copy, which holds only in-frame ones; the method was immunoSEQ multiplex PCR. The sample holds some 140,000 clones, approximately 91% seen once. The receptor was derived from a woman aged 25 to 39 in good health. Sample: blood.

CDR3 amino acids: CALGAGGGNGYTF. The CDR3 bases are TGTGCTCTGGGGGCTGGGGGAGGAAATGGCTACACCTTC. This chain uses TRBV28 with TRBJ1-2; D might be TRBD1 (6 bases). Germline V gene lookup returns CDR1 MDHEN and CDR2 SYDVKM. The CDR3 is 13 amino acids.